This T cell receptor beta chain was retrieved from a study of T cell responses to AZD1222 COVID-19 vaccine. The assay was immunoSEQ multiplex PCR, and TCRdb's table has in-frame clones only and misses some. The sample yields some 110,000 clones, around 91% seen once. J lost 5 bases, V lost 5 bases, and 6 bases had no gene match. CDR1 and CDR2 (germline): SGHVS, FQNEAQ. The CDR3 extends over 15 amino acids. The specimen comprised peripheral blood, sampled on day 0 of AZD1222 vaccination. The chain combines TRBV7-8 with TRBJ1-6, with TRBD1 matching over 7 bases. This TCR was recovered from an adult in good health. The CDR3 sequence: CASSPRGQDNSPLHF. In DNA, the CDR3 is TGTGCCAGCAGCCCAAGGGGGCAGGATAATTCACCCCTCCACTTT.